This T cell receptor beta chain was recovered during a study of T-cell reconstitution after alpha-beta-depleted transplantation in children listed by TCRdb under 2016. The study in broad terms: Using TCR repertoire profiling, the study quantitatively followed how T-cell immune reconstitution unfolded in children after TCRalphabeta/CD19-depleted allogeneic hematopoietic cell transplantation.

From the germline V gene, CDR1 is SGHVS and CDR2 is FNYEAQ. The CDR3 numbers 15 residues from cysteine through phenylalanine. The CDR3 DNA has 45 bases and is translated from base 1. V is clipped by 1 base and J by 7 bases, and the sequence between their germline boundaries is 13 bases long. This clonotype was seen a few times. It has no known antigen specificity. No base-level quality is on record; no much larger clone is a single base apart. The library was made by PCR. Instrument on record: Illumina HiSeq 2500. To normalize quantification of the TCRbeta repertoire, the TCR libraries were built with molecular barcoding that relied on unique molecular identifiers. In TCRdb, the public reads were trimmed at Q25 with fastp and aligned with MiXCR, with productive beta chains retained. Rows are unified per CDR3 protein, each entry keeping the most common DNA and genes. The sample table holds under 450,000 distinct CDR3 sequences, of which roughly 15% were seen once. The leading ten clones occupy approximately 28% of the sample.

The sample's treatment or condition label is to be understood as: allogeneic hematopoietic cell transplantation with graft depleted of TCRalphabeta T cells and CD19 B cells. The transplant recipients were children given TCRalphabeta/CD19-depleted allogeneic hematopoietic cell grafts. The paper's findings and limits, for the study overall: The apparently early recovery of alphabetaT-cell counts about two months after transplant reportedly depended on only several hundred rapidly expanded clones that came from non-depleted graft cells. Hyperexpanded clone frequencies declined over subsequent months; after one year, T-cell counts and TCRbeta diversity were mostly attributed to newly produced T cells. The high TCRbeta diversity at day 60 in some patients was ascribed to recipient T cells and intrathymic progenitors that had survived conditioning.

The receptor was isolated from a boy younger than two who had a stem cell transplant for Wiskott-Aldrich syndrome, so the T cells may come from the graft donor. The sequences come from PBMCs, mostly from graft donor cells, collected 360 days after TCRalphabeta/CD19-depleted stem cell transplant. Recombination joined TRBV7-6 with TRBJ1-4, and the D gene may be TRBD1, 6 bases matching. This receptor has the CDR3 CASSLGTGKGEKLFF. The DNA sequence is TGTGCCAGCAGCTTAGGAACAGGGAAGGGTGAAAAACTGTTTTTT.